This TCR beta chain was obtained from a study of cytomegalovirus exposure and HLA in healthy donors. In the PCR, 60 Vbeta and 13 Jbeta primers were used. Clones were sequenced by immunoSEQ multiplex PCR, and TCRdb holds only the in-frame ones, with some missing. This sample's table has 100,000 to 150,000 clones. This TCR was sampled from a man in his forties or fifties in good health and CMV-seronegative. Sequencing was performed on PBMCs.

In DNA form, the CDR3 reads TGTGCCAGCACCACAGGGAGCCACTCTGGGGCCAACGTCCTGACTTTC. Its translation: CASTTGSHSGANVLTF. The V gene is TRBV9, the J gene TRBJ2-6; D may be TRBD1 (6 bases). Germline values: CDR1 SGDLS, CDR2 YYNGEE. V lost 6 bases to trimming and J lost 0 bases, with 13 bases between them. The length of the CDR3 is 16 residues.